This record covers a single T cell receptor (beta chain). Its antigen remains unidentified. TEMRA cells were FACS-enriched, and CD8+ and CD4+ T cells were isolated negatively. The V end lost 5 bases, the J end lost 5 bases, and 13 bases lay between the germline ends. CDR1 SEHNR and CDR2 FQNEAQ come from the germline V gene (reference sequence). This CDR3 has 13 amino acids. An input of about 0.5 to 1 ug of RNA was subjected to reverse transcription using random hexamers. Amplification of TCR beta CDR3 across 54 Vbeta and 13 Jbeta was performed with immunoSEQ multiplex PCR. TCRdb re-called the immunoSEQ multiplex PCR reads with MiXCR, one entry per CDR3 protein. Altogether more than 95,000 distinct CDR3 sequences are present, around 94% being singletons, with the ten largest covering over 0.065%. The sample comes from a study of CD8 T cells in Susac syndrome. Study-wide results and limits: The study's TCR sequencing and HLA analysis covered a relatively small number of individuals, and the study acknowledged this.

This TCR was sampled from a human donor in good health. The sequenced sample was CD4+ T cells from PBMCs. The chain carries TRBV7-9 and TRBJ2-7; weak D call: TRBD2 (5 bases). The CDR3 DNA reads TGTGCCAGCAGCCGAGGACCAGCGGACGAGCAGTACTTC. Amino acid sequence: CASSRGPADEQYF.